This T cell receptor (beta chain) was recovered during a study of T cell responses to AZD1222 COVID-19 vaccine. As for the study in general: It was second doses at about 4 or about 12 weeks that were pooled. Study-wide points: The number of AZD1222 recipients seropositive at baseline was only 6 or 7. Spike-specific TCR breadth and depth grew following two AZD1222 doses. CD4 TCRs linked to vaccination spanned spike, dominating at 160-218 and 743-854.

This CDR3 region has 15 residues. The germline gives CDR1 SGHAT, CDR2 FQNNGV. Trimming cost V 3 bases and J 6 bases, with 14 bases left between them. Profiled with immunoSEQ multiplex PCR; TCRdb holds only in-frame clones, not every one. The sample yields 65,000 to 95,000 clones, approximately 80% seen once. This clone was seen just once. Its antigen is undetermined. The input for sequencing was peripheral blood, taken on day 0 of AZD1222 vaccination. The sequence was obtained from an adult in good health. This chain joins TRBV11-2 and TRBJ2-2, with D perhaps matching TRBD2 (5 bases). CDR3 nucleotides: TGTGCCAGCAGCTTTGGGCAGCGGCTGGCCGGGGAGCTGTTTTTT. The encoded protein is CASSFGQRLAGELFF.